Detailed here is one T cell receptor (beta chain). The data stem from a study of blood T cell repertoires in COVID-19. This table comes from immunoSEQ multiplex PCR, and its TCRdb copy is limited to in-frame clones, with some not included. There are 250,000 to 400,000 clones in the sample; about 92% occur only once, and around 2.6% lies in the top ten. CDR3 size: 15 residues. Trimming cost V 5 bases and J 8 bases; bases outside gene matches: 7. Looked up from germline, CDR1 is SGHAT and CDR2 is FQNNGV. Recruitment covered over 20 US areas and drew participants whose ages spanned roughly 18 to 89 years. Assignment of participants to cohorts was predicated upon participant-reported clinical history.

The chain joins TRBV11-2 to TRBJ1-6; TRBD1 matches at 9 bases. The sample was PBMCs or T cells enriched from blood (not recorded which). The receptor was derived from a man aged 55 to 70 who had recovered from COVID-19. The CDR3 DNA reads TGTGCCAGCAGCGCCGAGGGACAGGGAGATTCACCCCTCCACTTT. This translates into CASSAEGQGDSPLHF.